The 21 T cell receptor beta chains reported below all come from one sample, sequenced in a study of blood T cell repertoires in COVID-19. Assay used: immunoSEQ multiplex PCR; TCRdb lists only in-frame clones, some missing. This sample has roughly 400,000 clones, with roughly 90% found just once. Sequenced input: PBMCs or T cells enriched from blood (not recorded which). The receptors here all came from a woman in her twenties or thirties who had recovered from COVID-19.

The genes are TRBV5-8 and TRBJ2-3, with D tentatively TRBD1 (6 bases). V shed 5 bases and J shed 4 bases, with 14 bases lying between them. This CDR3 spans 14 amino acids. Germline CDR1 and CDR2: SGHTS and YDEGEE. The CDR3 DNA is TGTGCCAGCAGGAAGACAGGTTGGGCAGATACGCAGTATTTT. Amino acids: CASRKTGWADTQYF.

The rearrangement links TRBV11-2 to TRBJ2-4; maybe TRBD2 (5 bases). The V end lost 2 bases, the J end lost 3 bases, and 14 bases lay between the germline ends. CDR3 length: 16 amino acids. Germline V lookup: CDR1 SGHAT, CDR2 FQNNGV. The CDR3 bases are TGTGCCAGCAGCTTAATATCCCGAGGAGGCAAAAACATTCAGTACTTC. Translation gives CASSLISRGGKNIQYF. Using reference TRBV11-2 and TRBJ2-4 for the parts outside the CDR3, the full variable domain is EAGVAQSPRYKIIEKRQSVAFWCNPISGHATLYWYQQILGQGPKLLIQFQNNGVVDDSQLPKDRFSAERLKGVDSTLKIQPAKLEDSAVYLCASSLISRGGKNIQYFGAGTRLSVL.

The chain joins TRBV28 to TRBJ1-1; D gene ambiguous. V lost 11 bases, J lost 8 bases, and 21 bases lay in between. The germline gives CDR1 MDHEN, CDR2 SYDVKM. The CDR3 runs to 13 residues. In DNA form, the CDR3 reads TGTGCCTCCGGGGTCTCAGTGGGAGCCGAAGCTTTCTTT. Translation gives CASGVSVGAEAFF.

This clone was picked up a small number of times. This chain links TRBV13 with TRBJ2-7; tentatively, D is TRBD2 (5 bases). Germline V gene data show CDR1 as PRHDT and CDR2 as FYEKMQ (reference sequence). Trimming cost V 5 bases and J 1 base, with 12 bases left between them. The CDR3 consists of 14 residues. The CDR3 bases are TGTGCCAGCAGCCTTCTGGACTCGTCCTACGAGCAGTACTTC. Translating gives CASSLLDSSYEQYF.

The chain uses TRBV21-1 and TRBJ1-5; TRBD1 is the table's D call, not checked against the DNA. TRBV21-1 corresponds to a pseudogene. The length of the CDR3 is 18 residues. In DNA, the CDR3 is TGTGCCAGCAGCAAACCGCTTGGGGGACAGAAGAAGAGTCAGCCCCAGCATTTT. Translated: CASSKPLGGQKKSQPQHF.

In this sample, this clone turned up once. The chain is built from TRBV7-9 and TRBJ1-3, with 7 bases that match TRBD1. Germline V CDR1 and CDR2: SEHNR, FQNEAQ (reference sequence). The ends lost 5 bases at V and 4 bases at J; junction bases unmatched: 8. The length of the CDR3 is 15 residues. For the CDR3, the DNA is TGTGCCAGCAGCCCGACCACAGGGGCGGGAAACACCATATATTTT. Translated, it gives CASSPTTGAGNTIYF.

The table lists this clone with many counts. V is TRBV7-9 and J is TRBJ1-4; 9 bases are a match to TRBD1. Trimming removed 4 bases from V and 7 bases from J; junction bases left unmatched: 4. There are 14 residues in the CDR3. Germline CDR1 is SEHNR and CDR2 is FQNEAQ (reference sequence). CDR3 sequence reads: CASSYGTGSEKLFF. For the CDR3, the DNA is TGTGCCAGCAGCTACGGGACAGGGAGTGAAAAACTGTTTTTT. Together with reference TRBV7-9 and TRBJ1-4, the CDR3 gives the full variable domain: DTGVSQNPRHKITKRGQNVTFRCDPISEHNRLYWYRQTLGQGPEFLTYFQNEAQLEKSRLLSDRFSAERPKGSFSTLEIQRTEQGDSAMYLCASSYGTGSEKLFFGSGTQLSVL.

This chain links TRBV9 with TRBJ2-2, with D perhaps matching TRBD1 (5 bases). Germline assignment: CDR1 SGDLS and CDR2 YYNGEE. V was clipped by 3 bases and J by 1 base, with 13 bases between them. This CDR3 contains 16 residues. DNA of the CDR3: TGTGCCAGCAGCGCCGACCTTGGACAGAACACCGGGGAGCTGTTTTTT. The encoded protein is CASSADLGQNTGELFF.

V is TRBV7-9 and J is TRBJ2-7, with TRBD2 as a possible D gene (5 bases). CDR3 size: 13 residues. Germline CDR1 SEHNR, CDR2 FQNEAQ (reference sequence). The germline V and J ends were trimmed by 8 bases and 2 bases, with 13 bases remaining between them. The CDR3 spells CASGPRETYEQYF. As DNA, the CDR3 is TGTGCCAGCGGGCCGAGGGAGACCTACGAGCAGTACTTC.

V gene TRBV4-1 combines with J gene TRBJ1-1; possibly TRBD1 for D (6 bases). This CDR3 comprises 15 residues. V was trimmed by 4 bases and J by 5 bases, leaving 17 bases between them. Germline CDR1 reads MGHRA; CDR2 reads YSYEKL. The chain's CDR3 is CASSPLWGRRTEAFF. CDR3 nucleotide sequence: TGCGCCAGCAGCCCCTTATGGGGGCGGAGGACTGAAGCTTTCTTT.

The CDR3 sequence: CASSSTTGDEKLFF. The CDR3 coding sequence is TGCGCCAGCAGCTCGACCACGGGTGACGAAAAACTGTTTTTT. This chain uses TRBV5-1 with TRBJ1-4, with D uncertain. Germline loops: CDR1 SGHRS, CDR2 YFSETQ. V lost 3 bases to trimming and J lost 8 bases, with 14 bases between them. CDR3 length: 14 amino acids.

As for this clone: This sample also contains other DNA sequences that code for the same CDR3. The chain employs TRBV14 and TRBJ1-1; D not resolved. The V end lost 0 bases, the J end lost 2 bases, and 4 bases lay between the germline ends. Germline V gene data show CDR1 as SGHDN and CDR2 as FVKESK. There are 13 residues in the CDR3. CDR3 in amino acids: CASSQDRNTEAFF. The CDR3 DNA reads as TGTGCCAGCAGCCAAGACAGAAACACTGAAGCTTTCTTT.

The chain links TRBV7-6 to TRBJ2-1; 11 nucleotides line up with TRBD1. CDR1 is SGHVS and CDR2 is FNYEAQ in the germline V gene. This CDR3 region has 19 residues. V lost 0 bases to trimming and J lost 8 bases; unmatched junction nucleotides: 15. CDR3: CASSLALRRRTGGIDEQFF. The CDR3 DNA sequence: TGTGCCAGCAGCTTAGCGCTAAGGAGGAGGACAGGGGGCATCGATGAGCAGTTCTTC.

This clone was seen only a few times. This sequence joins TRBV28 and TRBJ2-7; the match to TRBD2 covers 10 bases. There are 18 residues in the CDR3. Germline V gene data show CDR1 as MDHEN and CDR2 as SYDVKM. V gave up 6 bases and J gave up 2 bases; unmatched junction bases: 16. This CDR3 is CASSSFMSIAGGPYEQYF. CDR3 bases: TGTGCCAGCAGCTCCTTTATGAGCATAGCGGGAGGCCCCTACGAGCAGTACTTC.

The chain couples TRBV27 to TRBJ2-7; D is perhaps TRBD1 (6 bases). Trimming left V 8 bases short and J 2 bases short, with 22 bases between. CDR3 length: 16 residues. Looked up from germline, CDR1 is MNHEY and CDR2 is SMNVEV (reference sequence). The CDR3 DNA is TGTGCCAGCTCGGTATGGCAGGGGAAGGTTACCTACGAGCAGTACTTC. Translation gives CASSVWQGKVTYEQYF.

For the CDR3, the DNA is TGTGCCAGCAGCCCTCACTCCGTGTGGGGCCTGAACTATGGCTACACCTTC. Protein: CASSPHSVWGLNYGYTF. The chain links TRBV7-8 to TRBJ1-2, with D possibly being TRBD1 (5 bases). CDR1 and CDR2 from the germline V gene are SGHVS and FQNEAQ. V lost 5 bases to trimming and J lost 2 bases, with 21 bases between them. CDR3 size: 17 residues.

The J gene is TRBJ2-7, the V gene TRBV5-4; the match to TRBD2 covers 7 bases. CDR1 SGHNT and CDR2 YYREEE come from the germline V gene (reference sequence). The ends lost 5 bases at V and 2 bases at J; junction bases unmatched: 7. CDR3 length: 14 residues. The CDR3 sequence: CASRREGLTYEQYF. Written as DNA, the CDR3 is TGTGCCAGCAGGAGGGAGGGCCTGACCTACGAGCAGTACTTC.

The chain uses TRBV5-1 and TRBJ1-1, with D hard to call. CDR3 length equals 15 residues. The V and J ends lost 0 bases and 0 bases respectively, with 9 bases between them. Germline V gene data show CDR1 as SGHRS and CDR2 as YFSETQ. The CDR3 nucleotides read TGCGCCAGCAGCTTGGGGGCAGGTATGAACACTGAAGCTTTCTTT. Translating it yields CASSLGAGMNTEAFF.

This clone was seen only a few times. The chain couples TRBV24-1 to TRBJ2-1, with 7 bases lining up with TRBD2. The CDR3 consists of 16 residues. With 3 bases clipped from V and 7 bases from J, the junction kept 11 bases outside the gene matches. Germline values: CDR1 KGHDR, CDR2 SFDVKD. The CDR3 loop is CATSDITTSLTNEQFF. The CDR3 DNA reads TGTGCCACCAGTGATATAACGACTAGCCTCACGAATGAGCAGTTCTTC.

This chain links TRBV20-1 with TRBJ1-4; tentative D call: TRBD1 (6 bases). CDR3 length: 11 residues. Germline CDR1 and CDR2: DFQATT and SNEGSKA (reference sequence). CDR3 DNA: TGCAGCTGGGACAAGGATGAAAAACTGTTTTTT. The encoded protein is CSWDKDEKLFF.

The chain joins TRBV19 to TRBJ1-2; a weak D match, TRBD1 (6 bases). The CDR3 covers 15 residues. Germline lookup yields CDR1 LNHDA and CDR2 SQIVND (reference sequence). Deletions cut 3 bases from V and 0 bases from J, with 11 bases between. The CDR3 spells CASSITRTANYGYTF. DNA for the CDR3: TGTGCCAGTAGTATTACAAGGACAGCTAACTATGGCTACACCTTC.